The TCR beta chain under discussion was sequenced for a study of vaccination and CD4 T cells after COVID-19. On the study more broadly: Cellular stimulation was performed using overlapping spike peptides derived from SARS-CoV-2, HCoV-NL63, HCoV-OC43 and HCoV-229E. Some control cultures received a CEFX pool, which served as the positive control. Others received an HIV-1 Nef pool or no peptide.

This clonotype was observed a single time. The antigen remains undetermined. Per germline, CDR1 DFQATT and CDR2 SNEGSKA (reference sequence). The CDR3 is 15 residues long. The V segment lost 0 bases and the J segment 2 bases; nucleotides outside the gene matches: 4. At the Johns Hopkins FTIC core, DNA taken from cultured CD4+ T cells was sequenced by way of the Oncomine TCR Beta short-read assay. In TCRdb, the PCR reads were re-called with MiXCR into one record per CDR3 protein. The data contain more than 20,000 distinct CDR3 sequences, over 25% of them singletons. Described treatment: approximately 10-day PBMC culture with coronavirus spike peptide pools or control peptides (ViraFEST assay).

This chain connects TRBV20-1 to TRBJ2-7; TRBD1 matches 10 bases. The specimen sequenced was cultured CD4+ T cells from blood. The sequence derives from a human donor with COVID-19. In nucleotides, the CDR3 is TGCAGTGCTAGAGACACCGGGACAGGGGCCTACGAGCAGTACTTC. The encoded protein is CSARDTGTGAYEQYF.